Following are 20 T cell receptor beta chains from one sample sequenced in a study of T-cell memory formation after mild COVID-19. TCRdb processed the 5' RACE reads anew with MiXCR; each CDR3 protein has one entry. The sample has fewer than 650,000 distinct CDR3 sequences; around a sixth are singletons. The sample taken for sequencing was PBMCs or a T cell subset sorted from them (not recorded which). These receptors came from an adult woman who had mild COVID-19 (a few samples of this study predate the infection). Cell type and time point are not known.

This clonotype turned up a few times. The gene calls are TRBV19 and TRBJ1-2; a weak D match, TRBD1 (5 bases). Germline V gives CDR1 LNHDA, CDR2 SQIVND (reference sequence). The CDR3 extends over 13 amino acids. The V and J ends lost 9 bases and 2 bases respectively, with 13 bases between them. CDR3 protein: CASAGGPNYGYTF. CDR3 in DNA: TGTGCCAGCGCTGGGGGACCGAACTATGGCTACACCTTC.

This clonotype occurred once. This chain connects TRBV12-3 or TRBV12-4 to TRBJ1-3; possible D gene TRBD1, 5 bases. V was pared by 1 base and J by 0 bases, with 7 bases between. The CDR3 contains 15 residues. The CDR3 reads CASSLEGTSGNTIYF. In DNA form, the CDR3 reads TGTGCCAGCAGTTTAGAGGGGACCTCTGGAAACACCATATATTTT.

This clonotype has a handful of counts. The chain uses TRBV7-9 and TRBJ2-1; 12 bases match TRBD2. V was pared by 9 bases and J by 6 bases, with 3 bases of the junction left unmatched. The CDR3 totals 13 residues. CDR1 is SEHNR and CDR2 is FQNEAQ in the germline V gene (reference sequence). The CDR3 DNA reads TGTGCCAGTCTAGCGGGAGGGGGCAATGAGCAGTTCTTC. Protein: CASLAGGGNEQFF.

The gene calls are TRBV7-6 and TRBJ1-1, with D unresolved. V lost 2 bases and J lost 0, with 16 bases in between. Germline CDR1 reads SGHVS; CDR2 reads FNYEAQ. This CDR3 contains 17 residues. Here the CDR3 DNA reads TGTGCCAGCAGCTTATCCCCCGGAAACCCCATGAACACTGAAGCTTTCTTT. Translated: CASSLSPGNPMNTEAFF.

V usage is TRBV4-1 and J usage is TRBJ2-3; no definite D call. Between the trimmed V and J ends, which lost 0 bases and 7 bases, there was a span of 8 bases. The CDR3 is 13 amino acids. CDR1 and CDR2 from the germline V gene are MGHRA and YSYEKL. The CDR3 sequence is CASSQDVLYTQYF. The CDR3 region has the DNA TGCGCCAGCAGCCAAGATGTCCTCTATACGCAGTATTTT.

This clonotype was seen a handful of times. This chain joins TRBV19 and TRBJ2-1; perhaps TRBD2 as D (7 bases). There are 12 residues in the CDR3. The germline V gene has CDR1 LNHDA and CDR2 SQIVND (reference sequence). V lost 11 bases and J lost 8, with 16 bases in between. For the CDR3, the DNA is TGTGCCTCCAGTAGGGGGGGCTATGAGCAGTTCTTC. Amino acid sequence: CASSRGGYEQFF.

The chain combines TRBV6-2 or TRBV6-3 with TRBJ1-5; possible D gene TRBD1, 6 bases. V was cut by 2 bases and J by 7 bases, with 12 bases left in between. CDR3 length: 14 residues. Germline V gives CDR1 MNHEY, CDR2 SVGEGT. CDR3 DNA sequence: TGTGCCAGCAGTTACCTAACAGGGCGACAGCCCCAGCATTTT. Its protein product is CASSYLTGRQPQHF.

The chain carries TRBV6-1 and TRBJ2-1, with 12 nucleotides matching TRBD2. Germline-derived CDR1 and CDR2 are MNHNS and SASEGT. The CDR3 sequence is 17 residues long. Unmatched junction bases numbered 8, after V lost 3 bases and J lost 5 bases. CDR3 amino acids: CASSDDLAGGPHNEQFF. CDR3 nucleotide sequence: TGTGCCAGCAGTGACGATCTAGCGGGGGGGCCTCACAATGAGCAGTTCTTC.

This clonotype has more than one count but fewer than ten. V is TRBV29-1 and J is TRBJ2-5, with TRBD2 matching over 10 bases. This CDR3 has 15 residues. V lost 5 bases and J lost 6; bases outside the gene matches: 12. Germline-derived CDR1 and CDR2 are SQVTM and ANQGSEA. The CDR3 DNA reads TGCAGCGTTCTGTCCGGGGCTAGCGGGAGACAGACCCAGTACTTC. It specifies CSVLSGASGRQTQYF.

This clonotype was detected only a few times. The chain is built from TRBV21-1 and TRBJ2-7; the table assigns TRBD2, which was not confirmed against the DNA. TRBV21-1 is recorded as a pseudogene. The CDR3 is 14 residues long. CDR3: CASSKEQPRGEQYF. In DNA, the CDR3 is TGTGCCAGCAGCAAAGAACAGCCAAGAGGGGAGCAGTACTTC.

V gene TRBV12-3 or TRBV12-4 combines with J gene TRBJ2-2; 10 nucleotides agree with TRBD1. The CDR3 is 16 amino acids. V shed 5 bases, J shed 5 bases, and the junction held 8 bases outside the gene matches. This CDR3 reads CASSLGTGEVTGELFF. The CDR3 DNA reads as TGTGCCAGCAGTCTTGGGACAGGGGAAGTAACCGGGGAGCTGTTTTTT.

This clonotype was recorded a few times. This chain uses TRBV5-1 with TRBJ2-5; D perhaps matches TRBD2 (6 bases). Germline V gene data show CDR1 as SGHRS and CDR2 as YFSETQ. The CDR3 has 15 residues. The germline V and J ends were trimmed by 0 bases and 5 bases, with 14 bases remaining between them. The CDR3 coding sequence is TGCGCCAGCAGCTTGGGTCGACGGGAGATGGAGACCCAGTACTTC. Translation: CASSLGRREMETQYF. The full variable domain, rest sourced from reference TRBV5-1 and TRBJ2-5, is KAGVTQTPRYLIKTRGQQVTLSCSPISGHRSVSWYQQTPGQGLQFLFEYFSETQRNKGNFPGRFSGRQFSNSRSEMNVSTLELGDSALYLCASSLGRREMETQYFGPGTRLLVL.

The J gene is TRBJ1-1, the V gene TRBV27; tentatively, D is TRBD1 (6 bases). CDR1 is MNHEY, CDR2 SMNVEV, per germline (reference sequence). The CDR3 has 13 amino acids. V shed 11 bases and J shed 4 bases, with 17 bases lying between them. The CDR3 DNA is TGTGCCGTCGGACGAGGGGGAGGCACTGAAGCTTTCTTT. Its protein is CAVGRGGGTEAFF.

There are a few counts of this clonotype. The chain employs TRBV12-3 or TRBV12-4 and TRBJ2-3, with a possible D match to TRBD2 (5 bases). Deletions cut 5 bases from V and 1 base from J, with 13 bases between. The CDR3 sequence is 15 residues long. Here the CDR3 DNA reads TGTGCCAGCAGTGCCGGACTTGCACGCACAGATACGCAGTATTTT. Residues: CASSAGLARTDTQYF.

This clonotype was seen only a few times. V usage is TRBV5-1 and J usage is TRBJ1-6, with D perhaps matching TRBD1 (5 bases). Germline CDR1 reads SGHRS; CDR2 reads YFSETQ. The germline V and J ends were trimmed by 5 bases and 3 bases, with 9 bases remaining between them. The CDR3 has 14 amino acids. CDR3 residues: CASRSGDYNSPLHF. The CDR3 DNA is TGCGCCAGCAGGTCGGGGGACTATAATTCACCCCTCCACTTT.

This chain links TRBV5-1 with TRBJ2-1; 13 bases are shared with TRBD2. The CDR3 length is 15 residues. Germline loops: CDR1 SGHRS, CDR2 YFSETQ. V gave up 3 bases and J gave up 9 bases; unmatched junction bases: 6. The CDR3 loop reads CASSSTSGGPGEQFF. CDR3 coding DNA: TGCGCCAGCAGCTCGACTAGCGGGGGGCCAGGTGAGCAGTTCTTC.

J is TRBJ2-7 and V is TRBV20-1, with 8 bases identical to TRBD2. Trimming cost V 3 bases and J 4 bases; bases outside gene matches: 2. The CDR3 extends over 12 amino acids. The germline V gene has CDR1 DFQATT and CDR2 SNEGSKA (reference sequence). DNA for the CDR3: TGCAGTGCTAGGGCTAGCGGGTACGAGCAGTACTTC. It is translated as CSARASGYEQYF.

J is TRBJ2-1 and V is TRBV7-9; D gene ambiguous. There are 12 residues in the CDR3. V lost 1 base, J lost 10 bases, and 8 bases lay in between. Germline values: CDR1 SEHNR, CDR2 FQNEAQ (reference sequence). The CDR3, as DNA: TGTGCCAGCAGCTTAGGGCCCACAGAGCAGTTCTTC. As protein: CASSLGPTEQFF.

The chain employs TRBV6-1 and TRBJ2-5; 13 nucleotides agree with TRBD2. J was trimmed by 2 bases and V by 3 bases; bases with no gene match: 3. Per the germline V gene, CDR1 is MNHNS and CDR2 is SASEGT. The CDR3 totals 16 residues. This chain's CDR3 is CASSDRGLAGQETQYF. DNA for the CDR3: TGTGCCAGCAGTGATCGGGGACTAGCGGGGCAAGAGACCCAGTACTTC.

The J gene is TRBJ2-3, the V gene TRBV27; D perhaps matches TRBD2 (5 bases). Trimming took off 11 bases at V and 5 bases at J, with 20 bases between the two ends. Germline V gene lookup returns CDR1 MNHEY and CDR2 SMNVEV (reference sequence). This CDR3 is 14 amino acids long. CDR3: CASSVTGFLDTQYF. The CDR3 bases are TGTGCCTCATCCGTTACGGGGTTTTTAGATACGCAGTATTTT.